The 26 T cell receptor beta chains given below trace back to one sample, sequenced in a study of T-cell memory formation after mild COVID-19. TCRdb ran MiXCR on the 5' RACE reads and lists one entry per CDR3 protein. This table has 400,000 or so distinct CDR3 sequences, about 20% appearing once. Sample: PBMCs or a T cell subset sorted from them (not recorded which). The receptors derive from an adult woman who had mild COVID-19 (a few samples of this study predate the infection). Cell type and time point are not known.

This clonotype was picked up a small number of times. The J gene is TRBJ2-4, the V gene TRBV3-1; D gene uncertain. Trimming cost V 5 bases and J 1 base, with 12 bases left between them. The CDR3 is 15 residues long. Germline loops: CDR1 LGHDT, CDR2 YNNKEL (reference sequence). CDR3 in amino acids: CASSDRLRAKNIQYF. In DNA, the CDR3 is TGTGCCAGCAGCGATCGCTTGAGGGCCAAAAACATTCAGTACTTC.

The chain employs TRBV7-8 and TRBJ1-4; D unclear. There are 14 residues in the CDR3. V lost 2 bases, J lost 5 bases, and 9 bases lay in between. Looked up from germline, CDR1 is SGHVS and CDR2 is FQNEAQ. This chain's CDR3 is CASSLPEWNEKLFF. DNA of the CDR3: TGTGCCAGCAGCTTACCTGAATGGAATGAAAAACTGTTTTTT.

This clonotype was detected only a few times. The J gene is TRBJ2-2, the V gene TRBV6-6; weak D call: TRBD1 (6 bases). There are 15 residues in the CDR3. The germline CDR1 and CDR2 sequences are MNHNY and SVGAGI (reference sequence). Trimming left V 6 bases short and J 7 bases short, with 18 bases between. The CDR3 protein is CASRPRTALHGELFF. The DNA for the CDR3 is TGTGCCAGCAGGCCCCGGACAGCTCTCCACGGGGAGCTGTTTTTT.

The chain is built from TRBV20-1 and TRBJ1-1; D is unresolved. The V gene's germline CDR1 is DFQATT and CDR2 SNEGSKA (reference sequence). There are 15 residues in the CDR3. The V end was cut by 3 bases, the J end by 4 bases, with 18 bases between. CDR3 protein: CSARGPGREGTEAFF. The CDR3 DNA reads TGCAGTGCTAGGGGTCCGGGAAGAGAGGGCACTGAAGCTTTCTTT.

The V call is TRBV4-2, the J call TRBJ2-7; 8 bases line up with TRBD1. Germline CDR1 reads LGHNA; CDR2 reads YNFKEQ. The CDR3 runs 15 residues. V trimming: 0 bases; J trimming: 6 bases; junction bases outside the gene matches: 7. The CDR3 loop is CASSQDRQGAAEQYF. In DNA form, the CDR3 reads TGTGCCAGCAGCCAAGATCGCCAGGGGGCGGCCGAGCAGTACTTC.

Only a few counts were recorded for this clonotype. V is TRBV14 and J is TRBJ2-1; TRBD2 matches at 10 bases. V trimming: 1 base; J trimming: 0 bases; junction bases outside the gene matches: 3. This CDR3 has 17 residues. CDR1 is SGHDN and CDR2 is FVKESK in the germline V gene. Here the CDR3 DNA reads TGTGCCAGCAGCCAAGGCTCTAGCGGGAGCTCCTACAATGAGCAGTTCTTC. It translates to CASSQGSSGSSYNEQFF.

V is TRBV5-6 and J is TRBJ2-3, with no clear D. Germline V gene sequence: CDR1 SGHDT, CDR2 YYEEEE. The CDR3 totals 15 residues. V shed 4 bases and J shed 0 bases, with 12 bases lying between them. CDR3 sequence reads: CASSRIGFSTDTQYF. As DNA, the CDR3 is TGTGCCAGCAGCCGTATAGGTTTTAGCACAGATACGCAGTATTTT.

This clonotype was found a few times. V gene TRBV24-1 combines with J gene TRBJ1-1, with D possibly being TRBD1 (5 bases). Germline V lookup: CDR1 KGHDR, CDR2 SFDVKD. V lost 5 bases and J lost 1, with 10 bases in between. This CDR3 is 14 amino acids long. CDR3: CATSGGTGNTEAFF. CDR3 in DNA: TGTGCCACCAGTGGGGGGACGGGGAACACTGAAGCTTTCTTT.

V and J are TRBV14 and TRBJ2-7; D perhaps matches TRBD1 (5 bases). The V gene's germline CDR1 is SGHDN and CDR2 FVKESK. CDR3 length equals 13 residues. V was shortened by 4 bases and J by 8 bases, with 15 bases between the two germline ends. The CDR3 region is CASSRRPGNKQYF. DNA of the CDR3: TGTGCCAGCAGCCGGCGACCAGGGAATAAGCAGTACTTC.

There are a few counts of this clonotype. The chain combines TRBV5-1 with TRBJ2-3; D is unclear. Germline lookup yields CDR1 SGHRS and CDR2 YFSETQ. Between the trimmed V and J ends, which lost 0 bases and 4 bases, there was a span of 6 bases. The CDR3 loop spans 13 amino acids. CDR3 loop: CASSLDNPDTQYF. The DNA for the CDR3 is TGCGCCAGCAGCTTGGACAACCCAGATACGCAGTATTTT.

J is TRBJ1-2 and V is TRBV3-1; tentatively, D is TRBD1 (5 bases). V lost 0 bases, J lost 4 bases, and 9 bases lay in between. The CDR3 has 14 amino acids. CDR1 LGHDT and CDR2 YNNKEL come from the germline V gene (reference sequence). For the CDR3, the DNA is TGTGCCAGCAGCCAAGAGACCGGGACCTATGGCTACACCTTC. Encoded protein: CASSQETGTYGYTF.

This clonotype was found many times. The rearrangement joins TRBV20-1 to TRBJ2-7, with TRBD1 matching over 9 bases. V gave up 3 bases and J gave up 0 bases; unmatched junction bases: 0. This CDR3 region has 13 residues. Germline V lookup: CDR1 DFQATT, CDR2 SNEGSKA (reference sequence). This CDR3 is CSARGQGSYEQYF. The CDR3 DNA reads TGCAGTGCTAGGGGACAGGGCTCCTACGAGCAGTACTTC.

This clonotype occurred a few times. This rearrangement joins TRBV11-3 to TRBJ1-1, with unresolved D. CDR1 is SGHNT and CDR2 is YENEEA in the germline V gene. CDR3 size: 15 residues. Trimming cost V 5 bases and J 3 bases, with 16 bases left between them. In DNA form, the CDR3 reads TGTGCCAGCAGCCCCCCCGGGGTTGGCTACACTGAAGCTTTCTTT. Translated: CASSPPGVGYTEAFF.

The chain combines TRBV7-9 with TRBJ2-7; D tentatively fits TRBD1 or TRBD2 (5 bases each). Deletions cut 5 bases from V and 4 bases from J, with 15 bases between. The CDR3 is made up of 14 amino acids. Germline V gives CDR1 SEHNR, CDR2 FQNEAQ (reference sequence). The CDR3 DNA reads as TGTGCCAGCAGCGGGATCGGGGCCCTTTACGAGCAGTACTTC. Translated: CASSGIGALYEQYF.

V gene TRBV10-3 combines with J gene TRBJ2-1; 7 bases align to TRBD2. V shed 3 bases and J 6 bases; nucleotides not matched to a gene: 11. This CDR3 region has 16 residues. CDR1 and CDR2 (germline): ENHRY, SYGVKD. The CDR3 is CAISELGGRAGNEQFF. The CDR3, as DNA: TGTGCCATCAGTGAATTAGGAGGGAGGGCCGGCAATGAGCAGTTCTTC.

The table lists this clonotype with a few counts. The rearrangement joins TRBV27 to TRBJ2-1; the D gene could be TRBD1 or TRBD2 (5 bases each). V was cut by 0 bases and J by 4 bases, with 13 bases left in between. The CDR3 has 16 amino acids. The V gene's germline CDR1 is MNHEY and CDR2 SMNVEV (reference sequence). The CDR3 coding sequence is TGTGCCAGCAGTTTATCCGGGTGGGGGAATTACAATGAGCAGTTCTTC. Translated: CASSLSGWGNYNEQFF.

The rearrangement uses TRBV6-2 or TRBV6-3 and TRBJ2-1; 7 bases are shared with TRBD2. CDR1 and CDR2 (germline): MNHEY, SVGEGT. CDR3 length: 13 residues. After removal of 5 bases from V and 5 bases from J, the junction contained 3 bases not matched to a gene. Here the CDR3 reads CASSGTTHNEQFF. In nucleotides, the CDR3 is TGTGCCAGCAGTGGGACTACTCACAATGAGCAGTTCTTC.

Ten or more counts support this clonotype. The chain is built from TRBV4-1 and TRBJ2-1, with 10 bases fitting TRBD2. Trimming removed 2 bases from V and 8 bases from J; junction bases left unmatched: 27. The CDR3 loop spans 22 amino acids. Germline assignment: CDR1 MGHRA and CDR2 YSYEKL. The CDR3 coding sequence is TGCGCCAGCAGCCAACCGTTCGGACAGGCGAAACTGAAGAGCGGGAGGGGCGATGAGCAGTTCTTC. It is translated as CASSQPFGQAKLKSGRGDEQFF.

V usage is TRBV9 and J usage is TRBJ2-5; TRBD2 matches 14 bases. The CDR3 is made up of 15 amino acids. The germline V gene has CDR1 SGDLS and CDR2 YYNGEE. V lost 2 bases, J lost 4 bases, and 1 base stayed unmatched. The CDR3 reads CASSVGLAGAETQYF. CDR3 DNA sequence: TGTGCCAGCAGCGTGGGACTAGCGGGAGCAGAGACCCAGTACTTC.

Many counts were recorded for this clonotype. V gene TRBV6-2 or TRBV6-3 combines with J gene TRBJ2-1; D unclear. The CDR3 spans 14 residues. V lost 4 bases and J lost 4, with 11 bases in between. The germline CDR1 and CDR2 sequences are MNHEY and SVGEGT. CDR3 region: CASSWVGRYNEQFF. For the CDR3, the DNA is TGTGCCAGCAGTTGGGTGGGAAGGTACAATGAGCAGTTCTTC.

The chain links TRBV7-6 to TRBJ2-7; possible D gene TRBD1, 5 bases. The CDR3 runs to 13 residues. The germline V gene has CDR1 SGHVS and CDR2 FNYEAQ. V dropped 5 bases and J dropped 5 bases, with 13 bases sitting between them. The CDR3 sequence: CASSLTGWDEQYF. CDR3 DNA sequence: TGTGCCAGCAGCCTCACAGGTTGGGACGAGCAGTACTTC.

The chain carries TRBV2 and TRBJ2-2; weak D call: TRBD2 (7 bases). V lost 8 bases to trimming and J lost 2 bases, with 15 bases between them. Germline assignment: CDR1 SNHLY and CDR2 FYNNEI. This CDR3 has 15 residues. For the CDR3, the DNA is TGTGCCAGCGCTCCCGGCGGGGGCAACACCGGGGAGCTGTTTTTT. It encodes CASAPGGGNTGELFF.

The V gene is TRBV7-9, the J gene TRBJ2-1; 8 bases align to TRBD2. The V gene end was trimmed by 2 bases and the J gene end by 5 bases; junction bases not matched to a gene: 5. From germline, CDR1 is SEHNR and CDR2 FQNEAQ (reference sequence). The CDR3 totals 15 residues. The CDR3 protein is CASSLLSGGDNEQFF. The CDR3, as DNA: TGTGCCAGCAGCTTATTGAGCGGGGGAGACAATGAGCAGTTCTTC.

This clonotype was detected a few times. This chain connects TRBV20-1 to TRBJ2-3; possibly TRBD2 for D (5 bases). The V gene's germline CDR1 is DFQATT and CDR2 SNEGSKA (reference sequence). V was pared by 7 bases and J by 2 bases, with 16 bases between. This CDR3 is built from 14 residues. As DNA, the CDR3 is TGCAGTGACCAACCCGCAGGACTCACAGATACGCAGTATTTT. This encodes CSDQPAGLTDTQYF.

The CDR3 here is CASSPQTSGGGYEQYF. Written as DNA, the CDR3 is TGTGCCAGCAGTCCCCAGACTAGCGGAGGGGGCTACGAGCAGTACTTC. The chain carries TRBV12-3 or TRBV12-4 and TRBJ2-7, with 9 bases matching TRBD2. The CDR3 is 16 amino acids. Trimming removed 5 bases from V and 3 bases from J; junction bases left unmatched: 11.

The chain joins TRBV7-2 to TRBJ2-7; 8 positions match TRBD1. J gave up 5 bases and V 1 base, and 10 bases lay outside the gene matches. The germline CDR1 and CDR2 sequences are SGHTA and FQGNSA. The CDR3 extends over 16 amino acids. CDR3 amino acids: CASSLVGRTGWDEQYF. In nucleotides, the CDR3 is TGTGCCAGCAGCTTAGTGGGGCGGACAGGGTGGGACGAGCAGTACTTC.